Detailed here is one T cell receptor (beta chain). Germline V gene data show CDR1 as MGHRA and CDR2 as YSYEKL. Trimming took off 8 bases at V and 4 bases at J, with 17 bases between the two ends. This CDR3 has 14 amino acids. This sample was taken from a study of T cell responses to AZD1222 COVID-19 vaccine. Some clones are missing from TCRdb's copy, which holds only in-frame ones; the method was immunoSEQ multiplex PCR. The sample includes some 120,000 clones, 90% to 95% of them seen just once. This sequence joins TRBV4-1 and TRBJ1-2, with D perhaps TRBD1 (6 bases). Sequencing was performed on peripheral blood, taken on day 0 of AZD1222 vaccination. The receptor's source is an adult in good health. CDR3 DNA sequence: TGCGCCAGCGGACGCGAGAGGGGGGCCTATGGCTACACCTTC. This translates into CASGRERGAYGYTF.